This paragraph covers one T cell receptor (beta chain) sequence. This sample was taken from a study of CD8 T cells in Susac syndrome. The RNA input was about 0.5 to 1 ug, and it was reverse transcribed with random hexamers. Using its own MiXCR run on the immunoSEQ multiplex PCR reads, TCRdb lists one record per CDR3 protein. The sample lists 150,000 to 200,000 distinct CDR3 sequences; about 91% were seen once. V was clipped by 2 bases and J by 5 bases, with 14 bases between them. The CDR3 is 14 residues long. The germline CDR1 and CDR2 sequences are SGHRS and YFSETQ. Sequenced sample: CD4+ T cells from PBMCs. The receptor comes from a human donor in good health. V gene TRBV5-1 combines with J gene TRBJ2-7; D is perhaps TRBD1 (5 bases). The CDR3 region is CASSFGSGPDEQYF. The CDR3 coding sequence is TGCGCCAGCAGCTTTGGGTCAGGGCCGGACGAGCAGTACTTC.